The present entry profiles one T cell receptor (beta chain) with its context. Its matching antigen is unknown. The data stem from a study of Graves' ophthalmopathy and Graves' hyperthyroidism. Study-wide results and caveats: The study's model predicted ophthalmopathy progression at about 68% sensitivity and 72.22% specificity.

The authors amplified TCR beta CDR3 regions, and they did so from RNA transcripts for repertoire sequencing. First-round RT-PCR with HTBI primers preceded a second-round multiplex PCR. MiXCR, run by TCRdb on the multiplex PCR reads, gives a single entry per CDR3 protein. The repertoire holds roughly 160,000 distinct CDR3 sequences, with roughly 37% as singletons. The V gene's germline CDR1 is MNHEY and CDR2 SVGEGT. With V trimmed by 2 bases and J by 5 bases, 11 bases remained unmatched. The CDR3 sequence is 16 residues long. Sequenced input: peripheral blood. The V and J genes are TRBV6-2 or TRBV6-3 and TRBJ2-5; 7 nucleotides agree with TRBD2. This receptor was taken from a woman aged 40 to 55 with Graves' ophthalmopathy. CDR3 amino acids: CASSYRAGRRIETQYF. DNA for the CDR3: TGTGCCAGCAGTTACAGAGCGGGACGGCGTATTGAGACCCAGTACTTC.